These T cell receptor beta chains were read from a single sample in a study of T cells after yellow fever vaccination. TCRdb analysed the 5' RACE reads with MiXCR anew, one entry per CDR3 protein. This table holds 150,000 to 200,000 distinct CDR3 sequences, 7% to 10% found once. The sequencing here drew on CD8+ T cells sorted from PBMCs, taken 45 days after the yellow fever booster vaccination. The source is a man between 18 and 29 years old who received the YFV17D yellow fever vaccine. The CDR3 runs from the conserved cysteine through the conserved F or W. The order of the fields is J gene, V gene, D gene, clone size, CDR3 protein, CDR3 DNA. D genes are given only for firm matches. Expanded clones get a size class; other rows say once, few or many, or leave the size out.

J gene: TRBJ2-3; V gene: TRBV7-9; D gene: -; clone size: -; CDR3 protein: CASSFPDRSTDTQYF; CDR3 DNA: TGTGCCAGCAGCTTCCCGGACAGAAGCACAGATACGCAGTATTTT
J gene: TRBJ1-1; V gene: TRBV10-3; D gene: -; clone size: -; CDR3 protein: CAISEGRVRGTEAFF; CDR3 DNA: TGTGCCATCAGTGAAGGGCGGGTCCGTGGTACTGAAGCTTTCTTT
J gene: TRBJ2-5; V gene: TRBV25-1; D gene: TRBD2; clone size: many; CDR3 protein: CASSEAYGGGETQYF; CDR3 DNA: TGTGCCAGCAGTGAGGCGTACGGGGGAGGGGAGACCCAGTACTTC
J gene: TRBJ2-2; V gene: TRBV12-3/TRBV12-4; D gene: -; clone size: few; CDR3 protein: CASSLLGGPTGELFF; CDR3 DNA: TGTGCCAGCAGTTTGCTAGGCGGGCCGACCGGGGAGCTGTTTTTT
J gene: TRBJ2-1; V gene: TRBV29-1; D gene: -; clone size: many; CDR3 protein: CSLRGASSYNEQFF; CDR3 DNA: TGCAGCCTGCGTGGGGCTTCCTCCTACAATGAGCAGTTCTTC
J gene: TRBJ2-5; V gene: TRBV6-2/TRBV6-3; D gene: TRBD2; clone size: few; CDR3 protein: CASSSAGGEETQYF; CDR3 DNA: TGTGCCAGCAGTTCCGCGGGGGGAGAAGAGACCCAGTACTTC
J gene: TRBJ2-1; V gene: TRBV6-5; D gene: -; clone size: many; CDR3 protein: CASTGGQTYNEQFF; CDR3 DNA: TGTGCCAGCACGGGGGGCCAGACCTACAATGAGCAGTTCTTC
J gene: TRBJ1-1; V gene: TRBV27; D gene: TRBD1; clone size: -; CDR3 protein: CASSPHGTGTSTEAFF; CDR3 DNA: TGTGCCAGCAGCCCACACGGGACAGGGACGAGCACTGAAGCTTTCTTT
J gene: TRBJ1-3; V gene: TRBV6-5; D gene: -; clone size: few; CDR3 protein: CASSSTGDSGNTIYF; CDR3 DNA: TGTGCCAGCAGCTCTACCGGAGACTCTGGAAACACCATATATTTT
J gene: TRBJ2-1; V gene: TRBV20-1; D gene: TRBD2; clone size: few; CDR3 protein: CSARDPQPRTSFYEQFF; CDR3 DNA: TGCAGTGCTAGAGATCCCCAGCCCAGGACTAGCTTCTATGAGCAGTTCTTC
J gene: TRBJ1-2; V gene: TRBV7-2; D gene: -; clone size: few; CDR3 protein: CASIGGGLGGYTF; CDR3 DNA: TGTGCCAGCATCGGGGGGGGGCTCGGTGGCTACACCTTC
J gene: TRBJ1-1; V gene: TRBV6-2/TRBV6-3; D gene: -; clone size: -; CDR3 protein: CASSLYPIRYGGMDTEAFF; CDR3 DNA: TGTGCCAGCAGCCTATACCCTATCCGATACGGGGGCATGGACACTGAAGCTTTCTTT
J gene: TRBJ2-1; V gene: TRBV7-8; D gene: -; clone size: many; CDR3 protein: CASSLGVWRGPNEQFF; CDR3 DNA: TGTGCCAGCAGCTTAGGCGTATGGCGGGGACCGAATGAGCAGTTCTTC
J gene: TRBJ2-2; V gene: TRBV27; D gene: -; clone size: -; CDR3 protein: CASSLLGRTGELFF; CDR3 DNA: TGTGCCAGCAGTTTATTGGGTCGGACCGGGGAGCTGTTTTTT
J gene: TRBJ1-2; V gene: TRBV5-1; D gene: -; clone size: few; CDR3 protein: CASSYDESNYGYTF; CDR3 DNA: TGCGCCAGCAGCTATGACGAGAGTAACTATGGCTACACCTTC
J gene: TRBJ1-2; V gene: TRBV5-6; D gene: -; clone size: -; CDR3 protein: CASSLSVLGYTF; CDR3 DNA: TGTGCCAGCAGCTTGTCCGTTCTCGGCTACACCTTC
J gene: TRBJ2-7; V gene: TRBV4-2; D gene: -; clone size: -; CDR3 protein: CASSQDSGTMISYEQYF; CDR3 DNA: TGTGCCAGCAGCCAAGATTCGGGTACGATGATATCCTACGAGCAGTACTTC
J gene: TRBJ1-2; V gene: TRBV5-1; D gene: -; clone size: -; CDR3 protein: CASRWTVAYGYTF; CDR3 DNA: TGCGCCAGCAGATGGACAGTAGCCTATGGCTACACCTTC
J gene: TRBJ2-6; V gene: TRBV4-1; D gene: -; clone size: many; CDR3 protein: CASSQRSGANVLTF; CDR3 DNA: TGCGCCAGCAGCCAACGCTCTGGGGCCAACGTCCTGACTTTC
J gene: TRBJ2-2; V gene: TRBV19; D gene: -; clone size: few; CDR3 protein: CASSISPRWTGELFF; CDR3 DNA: TGTGCCAGTAGTATATCACCTCGATGGACCGGGGAGCTGTTTTTT
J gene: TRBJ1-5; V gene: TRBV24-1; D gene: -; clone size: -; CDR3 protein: CATSDYGQPQHF; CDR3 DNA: TGTGCCACCAGTGATTACGGACAGCCCCAGCATTTT
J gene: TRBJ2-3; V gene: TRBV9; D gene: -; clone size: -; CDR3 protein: CASSVGGSIDTQYF; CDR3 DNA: TGTGCCAGCAGCGTAGGCGGAAGCATAGATACGCAGTATTTT
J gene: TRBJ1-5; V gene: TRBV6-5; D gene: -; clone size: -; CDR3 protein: CASSPLAVQPQHF; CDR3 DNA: TGTGCCAGCAGCCCTCTCGCGGTGCAGCCCCAGCATTTT
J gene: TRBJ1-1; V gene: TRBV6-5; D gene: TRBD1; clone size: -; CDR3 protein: CASSYGTGVPEAFF; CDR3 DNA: TGTGCCAGCAGTTACGGGACAGGGGTCCCCGAAGCTTTCTTT
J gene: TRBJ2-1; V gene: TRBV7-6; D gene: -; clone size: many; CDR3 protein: CASSPPGRAEQFF; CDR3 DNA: TGTGCCAGCAGCCCCCCAGGGCGTGCTGAGCAGTTCTTC
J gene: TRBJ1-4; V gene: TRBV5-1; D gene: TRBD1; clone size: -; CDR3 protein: CASSGHRGSNEKLFF; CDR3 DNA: TGCGCCAGCAGCGGACACAGGGGATCTAATGAAAAACTGTTTTTT
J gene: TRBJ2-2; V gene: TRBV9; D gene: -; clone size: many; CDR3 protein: CASGDSNTGELFF; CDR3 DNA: TGTGCCAGCGGGGACTCGAACACCGGGGAGCTGTTTTTT
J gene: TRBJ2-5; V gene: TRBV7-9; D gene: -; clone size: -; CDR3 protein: CASSPDPRDQYF; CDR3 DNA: TGTGCCAGCAGCCCCGACCCACGAGACCAGTACTTC
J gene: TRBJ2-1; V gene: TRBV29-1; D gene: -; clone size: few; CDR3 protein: CSVVSDPYNEQFF; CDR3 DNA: TGCAGCGTTGTTTCGGACCCCTACAATGAGCAGTTCTTC
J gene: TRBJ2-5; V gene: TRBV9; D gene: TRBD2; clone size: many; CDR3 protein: CASSVGASSGGSQETQYF; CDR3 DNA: TGTGCCAGCAGCGTAGGGGCGTCTAGCGGGGGGTCACAAGAGACCCAGTACTTC